This entry is about one TCR beta chain. Its antigen is undetermined. The sample originates from a study of cytomegalovirus exposure and HLA in healthy donors. General study points: Most likely, a cluster of highly shared sequence variants arose as a sequencing artifact. About 180 TCR beta chains were listed as cytomegalovirus-associated.

60 Vbeta and 13 Jbeta primers were used in PCR. In the source study's methods: Some 11 million of the 60 million to 90 million unique TCR beta chains counted in a later analysis were shared. The repertoire was sequenced with immunoSEQ multiplex PCR; TCRdb's copy has only in-frame clones and lacks some. V and J calls and clone size are those listed in that table; D and trimming were worked out from the DNA. The sample data list some 120,000 clones. This cohort consisted of healthy bone marrow donors. The V and J ends lost 6 bases and 7 bases, in that order; junction bases with no gene match: 11. This CDR3 spans 15 amino acids. From germline, CDR1 is SNHLY and CDR2 FYNNEI.

The source material was PBMCs. The V gene is TRBV2, the J gene TRBJ2-1, with TRBD2 identical over 8 bases. This clonotype was sampled from a man aged 18 to 29 in good health and CMV-seronegative. CDR3 DNA sequence: TGTGCCAGCAGCGAGGGAACGGGGGGGCGAAATGAGCAGTTCTTC. This encodes CASSEGTGGRNEQFF.